Below, 9 T cell receptor beta chains from the same sample are listed, as sequenced in a study of T-cell memory formation after mild COVID-19. TCRdb recomputed calls from the 5' RACE reads with MiXCR, one row per CDR3 protein. The sample yields around 25,000 distinct CDR3 sequences, approximately 7.4% seen once. Material: PBMCs or a T cell subset sorted from them (not recorded which). Every receptor here comes from an adult woman who had mild COVID-19 (a few samples of this study predate the infection). Cell type and time point are not known.

The CDR3 protein is CASSVDGNEQYF. The CDR3 nucleotides read TGTGCCAGCAGCGTAGATGGGAACGAGCAGTACTTC. The rearrangement uses TRBV9 and TRBJ2-7; D is uncertain. V was trimmed by 0 bases and J by 5 bases, leaving 6 bases between them. The CDR3 is 12 residues long. Germline V gives CDR1 SGDLS, CDR2 YYNGEE.

J is TRBJ1-3 and V is TRBV5-5; the D is unclear. V lost 1 base and J lost 1, with 9 bases in between. CDR1 and CDR2 from the germline V gene are SGHKS and YYEKEE (reference sequence). The length of the CDR3 is 15 residues. The CDR3 is CASSLTGWSGNTIYF. CDR3 nucleotides: TGTGCCAGCAGCTTGACTGGGTGGTCTGGAAACACCATATATTTT.

This clonotype was found many times. Sequence at one end of the junction differs from germline and may be a read error. The V call is TRBV10-2, the J call TRBJ2-3; no clear D gene. CDR3 length equals 15 residues. The germline gives CDR1 WSHSY, CDR2 SAAADI. The CDR3 nucleotides are TGCGCCAGCAGGGAGTCCCCTACGAGCACAGATACGCAGTATTTT. Translating it yields CASRESPTSTDTQYF.

This clonotype was recorded many times. The V call is TRBV12-3 or TRBV12-4, the J call TRBJ2-5, with 7 bases that match TRBD2. The V gene end was trimmed by 2 bases and the J gene end by 3 bases; junction bases not matched to a gene: 3. This CDR3 has 14 amino acids. The CDR3 bases are TGTGCCAGCAGTTTAAGGCGGGAGAAAGAGACCCAGTACTTC. It specifies CASSLRREKETQYF.

This clonotype is labeled as medium-sized (0.01 to 0.1%). The chain couples TRBV5-1 to TRBJ2-1; 7 bases fit TRBD2. With 2 bases clipped from V and 4 bases from J, the junction kept 6 bases outside the gene matches. This CDR3 comprises 15 residues. Germline assignment: CDR1 SGHRS and CDR2 YFSETQ. The CDR3 sequence: CASSFGAGLYNEQFF. CDR3 DNA: TGCGCCAGCAGCTTTGGAGCGGGACTATACAATGAGCAGTTCTTC. The full variable domain, rest sourced from reference TRBV5-1 and TRBJ2-1, is KAGVTQTPRYLIKTRGQQVTLSCSPISGHRSVSWYQQTPGQGLQFLFEYFSETQRNKGNFPGRFSGRQFSNSRSEMNVSTLELGDSALYLCASSFGAGLYNEQFFGPGTRLTVL.

This clonotype was observed at least ten times. This chain joins TRBV5-1 and TRBJ2-3; TRBD1 aligns across 8 bases. The CDR3 consists of 15 residues. V shed 4 bases, J shed 2 bases, and the junction held 6 bases outside the gene matches. CDR1 and CDR2 (germline): SGHRS, YFSETQ. Here the CDR3 DNA reads TGCGCCAGCAGCCAAGACAGGGGCGCCACAGATACGCAGTATTTT. Amino acid sequence: CASSQDRGATDTQYF.

Ten or more counts support this clonotype. V is TRBV18 and J is TRBJ1-2, with D possibly TRBD1 on 6 matching bases. The CDR3 extends over 14 amino acids. Germline-derived CDR1 and CDR2 are KGHSH and LQKENI. V was trimmed by 3 bases and J by 2 bases, leaving 10 bases between them. In nucleotides, the CDR3 is TGTGCCAGCTCACCGGGACACCAGAACTATGGCTACACCTTC. As protein: CASSPGHQNYGYTF.

As regards this clonotype: A much larger clone lies a single base off, so this may be a read error. This chain connects TRBV7-2 to TRBJ1-6, with 8 nucleotides matching TRBD1. Germline CDR1 and CDR2: SGHTA and FQGNSA. This CDR3 is 15 amino acids long. The chain's CDR3 is CASSPQGQGNSPIHF. CDR3 coding DNA: TGTGCCAGCAGCCCTCAAGGACAGGGAAATTCACCCATCCACTTT.

This clonotype was observed a few times. This chain links TRBV6-5 with TRBJ1-1; D is possibly TRBD1 (5 bases). The CDR3 length is 14 residues. Germline V gene sequence: CDR1 MNHEY, CDR2 SVGAGI. Trimming stripped 0 bases from V and 1 base from J, with 6 bases between. CDR3 nucleotides: TGTGCCAGCAGTTACTCGGGACGGAACACTGAAGCTTTCTTT. Amino acids: CASSYSGRNTEAFF.